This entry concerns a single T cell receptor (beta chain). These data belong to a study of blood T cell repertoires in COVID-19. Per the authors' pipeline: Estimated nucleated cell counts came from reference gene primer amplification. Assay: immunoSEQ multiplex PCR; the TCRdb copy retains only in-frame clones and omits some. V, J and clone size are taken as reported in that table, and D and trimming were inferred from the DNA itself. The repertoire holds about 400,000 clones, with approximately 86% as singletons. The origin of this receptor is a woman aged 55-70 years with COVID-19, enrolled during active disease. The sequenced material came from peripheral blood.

The CDR3 DNA reads as TGTGCCTGGAGTAAGCTGCCGGGACAGGGAGTTGGCGGCTACACCTTC. Protein sequence: CAWSKLPGQGVGGYTF. The chain carries TRBV30 and TRBJ1-2, with 9 bases that match TRBD1. Germline V CDR1 and CDR2: GTSNPN, SVGIG (reference sequence). V dropped 2 bases and J dropped 8; count of bases not matched to a gene: 15. The CDR3 has 16 residues.